This TCR beta chain is drawn from a study of blood T cell repertoires in COVID-19 (dated by TCRdb to the early 2020s). Background for the entire study: The collaborator samples originated in the United States, Italy and Spain and spanned the acute and convalescent phases of COVID-19. The material from the prospective study consisted of cDNA or gDNA derived from T cells, B-cell-depleted T cells, or PBMCs. Subjects who had been exposed to COVID-19, were actively infected with it, or had recovered from it provided the deeply sampled blood TCRbeta repertoires that made up the dataset. The repertoires were made available in a free public database intended to serve as a resource for research on the immune response to SARS-CoV-2. The samples were drawn from the first 160 participants of the ongoing ImmuneRACE study and from 1,254 subjects provided by 6 global collaborators. Nearly every sample came with metadata listing a de-identified subject ID, COVID-19 status, age in years and sex. Where available, HLA class I and class II types were taken from metadata supplied by the sample provider and were not determined by assay-based typing.

General conclusions and limits of the study: Clinical and demographic metadata were provided uncurated, with the amount varying by source and participant.

Collaborating institutions collected whole blood in K2EDTA tubes following their own protocols. Collaborator samples were shipped for TCRbeta analysis as frozen whole blood, isolated PBMCs, or DNA extracted from either sample type. TCRbeta CDR3 regions were amplified from genomic DNA by means of the immunoSEQ Assay, a bias-controlled multiplex PCR. Concerning the study's data processing: Within the assay, amplification of reference gene primers was used to estimate how many nucleated cells each sample contained. Sequence reads were collapsed and filtered to measure the absolute abundance of every unique TCRbeta CDR3 rearrangement. For each sample, productive Simpson clonality was calculated as the square root of Simpson's diversity index over productive rearrangements. This is the immuneACCESS table as TCRdb keeps it, with only in-frame sequences that have V and J called. A part of the clones is gone; compared with another copy, unresolved V genes explain less than half, and the rest is unexplained. That table is the source of V, J and clone size, and D and trimming were worked out from the DNA. This sample has approximately 220,000 clones in its table, and about four fifths of those were observed once. Of the sample, 8% to 13% is held by the ten largest clones.

As for this clone: There is no known antigen for this receptor. No qualities accompany the bases; no much larger clone lies one base away.

V loses 6 bases, J loses 9 bases, and the germline ends lie 18 bases apart. The cysteine opens and the phenylalanine closes a CDR3 of 14 amino acids. Only the CDR3 part of the read is kept: 42 bases, read in frame from the first base. In the germline V gene, CDR1 corresponds to ENHRY and CDR2 to SYGVKD. The clonotype originates from a woman aged 80 or over with acute or convalescent COVID-19. What was sequenced was peripheral blood. The chain uses TRBV10-3 and TRBJ2-1; TRBD1 is perhaps the D gene, given 6 matching bases. The DNA sequence is as follows: TGTGCCATCAGCTCCCAGGGGAAGGATACTGAGCAGTTCTTC. Its product reads: CAISSQGKDTEQFF.